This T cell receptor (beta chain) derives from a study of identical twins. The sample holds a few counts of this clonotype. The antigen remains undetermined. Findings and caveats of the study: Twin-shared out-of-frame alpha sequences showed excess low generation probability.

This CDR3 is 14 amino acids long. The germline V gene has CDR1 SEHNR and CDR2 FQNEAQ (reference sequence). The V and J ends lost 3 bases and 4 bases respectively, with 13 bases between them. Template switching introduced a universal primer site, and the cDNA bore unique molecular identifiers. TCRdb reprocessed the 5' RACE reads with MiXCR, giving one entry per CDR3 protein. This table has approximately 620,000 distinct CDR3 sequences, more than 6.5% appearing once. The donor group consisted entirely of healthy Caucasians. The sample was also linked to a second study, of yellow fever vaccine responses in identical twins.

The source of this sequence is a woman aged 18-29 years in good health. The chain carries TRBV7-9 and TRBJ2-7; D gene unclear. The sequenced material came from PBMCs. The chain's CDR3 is CASSFSEGKYEQYF. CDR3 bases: TGTGCCAGCAGCTTCTCTGAAGGAAAATACGAGCAGTACTTC.